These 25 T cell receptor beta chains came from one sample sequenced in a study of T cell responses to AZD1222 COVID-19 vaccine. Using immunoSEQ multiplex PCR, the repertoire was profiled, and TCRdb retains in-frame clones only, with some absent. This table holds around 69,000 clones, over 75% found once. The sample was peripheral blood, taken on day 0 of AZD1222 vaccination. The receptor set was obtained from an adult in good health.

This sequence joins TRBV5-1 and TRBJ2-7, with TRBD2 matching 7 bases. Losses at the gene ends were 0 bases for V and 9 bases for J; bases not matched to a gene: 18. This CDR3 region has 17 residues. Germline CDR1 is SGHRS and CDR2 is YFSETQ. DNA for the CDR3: TGCGCCAGCAGCTTGGACGGGAACTTCGAGCGGGAAAAAGGGCAGTACTTC. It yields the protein CASSLDGNFEREKGQYF.

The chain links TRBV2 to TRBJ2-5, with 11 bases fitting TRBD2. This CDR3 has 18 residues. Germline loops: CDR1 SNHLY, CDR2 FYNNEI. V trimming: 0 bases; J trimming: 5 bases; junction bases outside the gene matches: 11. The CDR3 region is CASSEARGASGRKETQYF. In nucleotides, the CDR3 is TGTGCCAGCAGTGAAGCGCGTGGGGCTAGCGGGAGGAAGGAGACCCAGTACTTC.

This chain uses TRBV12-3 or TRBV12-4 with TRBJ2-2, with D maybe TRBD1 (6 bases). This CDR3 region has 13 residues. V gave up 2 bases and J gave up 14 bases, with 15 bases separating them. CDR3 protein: CASSLYLRGHLFF. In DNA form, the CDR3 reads TGTGCCAGCAGTTTATATCTTAGGGGACACCTGTTTTTT.

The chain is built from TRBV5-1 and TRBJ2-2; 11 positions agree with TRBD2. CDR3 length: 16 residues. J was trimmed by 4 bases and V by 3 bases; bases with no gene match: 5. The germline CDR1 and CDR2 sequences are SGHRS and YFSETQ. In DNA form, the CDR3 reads TGCGCCAGCAGCTCAGGGACTAGCGGAGGCACCGGGGAGCTGTTTTTT. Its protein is CASSSGTSGGTGELFF.

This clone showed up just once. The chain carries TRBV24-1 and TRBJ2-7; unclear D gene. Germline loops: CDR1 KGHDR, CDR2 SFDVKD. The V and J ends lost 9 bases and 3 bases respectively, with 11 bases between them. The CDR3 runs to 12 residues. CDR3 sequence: CATGQSHYEQYF. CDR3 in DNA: TGTGCCACCGGGCAGTCACACTACGAGCAGTACTTC.

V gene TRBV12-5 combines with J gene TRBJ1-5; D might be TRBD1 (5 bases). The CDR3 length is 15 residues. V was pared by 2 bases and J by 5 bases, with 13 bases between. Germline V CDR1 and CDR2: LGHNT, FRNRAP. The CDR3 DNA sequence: TGTGCTAGTGGTTTGTGGGGTGGAGGGGATCAGCCCCAGCATTTT. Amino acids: CASGLWGGGDQPQHF.

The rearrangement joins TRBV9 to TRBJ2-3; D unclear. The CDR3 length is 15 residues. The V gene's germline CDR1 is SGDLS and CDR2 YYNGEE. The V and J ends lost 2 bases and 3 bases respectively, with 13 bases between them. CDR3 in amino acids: CASSVDGPPTDTQYF. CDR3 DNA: TGTGCCAGCAGCGTGGACGGTCCCCCAACAGATACGCAGTATTTT.

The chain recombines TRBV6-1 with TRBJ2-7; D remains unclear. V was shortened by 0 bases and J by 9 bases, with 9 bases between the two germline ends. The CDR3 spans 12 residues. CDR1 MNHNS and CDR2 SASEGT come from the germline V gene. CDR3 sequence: CASSEANLGQYF. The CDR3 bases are TGTGCCAGCAGTGAAGCCAATCTTGGGCAGTACTTC.

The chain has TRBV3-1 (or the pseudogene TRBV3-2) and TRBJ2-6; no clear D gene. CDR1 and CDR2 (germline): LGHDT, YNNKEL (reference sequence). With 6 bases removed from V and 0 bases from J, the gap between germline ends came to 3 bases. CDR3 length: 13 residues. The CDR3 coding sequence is TGTGCCAGCAGGGACTCTGGGGCCAACGTCCTGACTTTC. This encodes CASRDSGANVLTF.

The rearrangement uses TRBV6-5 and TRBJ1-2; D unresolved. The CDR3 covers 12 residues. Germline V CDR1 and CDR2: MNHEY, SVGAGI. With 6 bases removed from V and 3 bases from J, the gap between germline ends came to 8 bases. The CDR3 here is CASRTLHYGYTF. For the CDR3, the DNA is TGTGCCAGCAGGACACTACACTATGGCTACACCTTC.

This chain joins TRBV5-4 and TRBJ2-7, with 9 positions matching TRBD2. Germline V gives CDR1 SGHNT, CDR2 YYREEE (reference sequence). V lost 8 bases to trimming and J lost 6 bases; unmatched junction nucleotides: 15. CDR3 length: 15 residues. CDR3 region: CARGVCGGRVFEQYF. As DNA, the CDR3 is TGTGCCAGGGGGGTCTGTGGCGGGAGGGTGTTCGAGCAGTACTTC.

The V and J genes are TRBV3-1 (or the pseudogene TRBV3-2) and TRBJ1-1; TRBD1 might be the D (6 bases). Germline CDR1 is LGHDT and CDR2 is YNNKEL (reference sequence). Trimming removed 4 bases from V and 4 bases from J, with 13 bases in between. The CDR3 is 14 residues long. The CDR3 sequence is CASSLRGPGTEAFF. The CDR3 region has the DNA TGTGCCAGCAGCCTCAGGGGCCCGGGCACTGAAGCTTTCTTT.

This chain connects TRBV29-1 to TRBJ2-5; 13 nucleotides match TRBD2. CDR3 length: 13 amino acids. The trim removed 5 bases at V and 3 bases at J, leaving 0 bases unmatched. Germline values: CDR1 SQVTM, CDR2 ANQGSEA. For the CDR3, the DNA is TGCAGCGTTACTAGCGGGGGGGAAGAGACCCAGTACTTC. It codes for CSVTSGGEETQYF.

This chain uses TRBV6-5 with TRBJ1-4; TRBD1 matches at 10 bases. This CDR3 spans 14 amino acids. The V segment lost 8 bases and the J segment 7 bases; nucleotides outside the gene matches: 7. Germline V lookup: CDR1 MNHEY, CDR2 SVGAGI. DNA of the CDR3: TGTGCCAGCTTTCTCCGGGACAGGGGTGAAAAACTGTTTTTT. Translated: CASFLRDRGEKLFF.

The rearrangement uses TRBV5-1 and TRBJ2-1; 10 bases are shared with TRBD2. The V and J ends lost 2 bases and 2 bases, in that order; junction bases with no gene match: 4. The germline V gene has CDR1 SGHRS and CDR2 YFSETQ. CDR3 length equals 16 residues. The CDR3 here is CASSLELAGTYNEQFF. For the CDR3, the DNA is TGCGCCAGCAGCTTAGAACTAGCGGGAACCTACAATGAGCAGTTCTTC.

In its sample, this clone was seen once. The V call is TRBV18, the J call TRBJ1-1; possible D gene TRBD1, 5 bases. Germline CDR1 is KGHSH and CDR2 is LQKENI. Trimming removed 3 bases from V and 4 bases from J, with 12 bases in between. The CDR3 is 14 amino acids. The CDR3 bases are TGTGCCAGCTCACCCAACAGGAATCCCACTGAAGCTTTCTTT. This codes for CASSPNRNPTEAFF.

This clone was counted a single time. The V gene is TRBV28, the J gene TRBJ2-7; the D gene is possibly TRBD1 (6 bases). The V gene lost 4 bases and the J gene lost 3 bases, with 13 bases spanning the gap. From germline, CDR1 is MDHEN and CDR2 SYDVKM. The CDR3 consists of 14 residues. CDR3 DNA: TGTGCCAGCAGTTCCGGACAGCGCCGCTACGAGCAGTACTTC. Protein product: CASSSGQRRYEQYF.

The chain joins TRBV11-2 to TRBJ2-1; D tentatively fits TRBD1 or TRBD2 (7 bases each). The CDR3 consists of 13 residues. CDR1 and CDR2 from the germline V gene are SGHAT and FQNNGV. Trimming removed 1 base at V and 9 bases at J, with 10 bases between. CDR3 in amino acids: CASSLGRGGEQFF. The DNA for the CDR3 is TGTGCCAGCAGCTTAGGCAGGGGGGGTGAGCAGTTCTTC.

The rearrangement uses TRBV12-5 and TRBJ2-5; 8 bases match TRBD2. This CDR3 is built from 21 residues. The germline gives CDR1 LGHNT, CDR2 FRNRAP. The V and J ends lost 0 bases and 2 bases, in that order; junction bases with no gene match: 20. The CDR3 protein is CASGLVWGRVSGAHSQETQYF. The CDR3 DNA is TGTGCTAGTGGTTTGGTGTGGGGTCGGGTTAGCGGGGCCCACTCACAAGAGACCCAGTACTTC.

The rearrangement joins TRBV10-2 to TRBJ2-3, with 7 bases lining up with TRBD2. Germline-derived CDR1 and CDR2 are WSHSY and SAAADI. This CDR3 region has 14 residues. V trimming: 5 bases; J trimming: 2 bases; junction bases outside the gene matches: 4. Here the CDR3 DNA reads TGCGCCAGCAGTCCGGGACTAACCACAGATACGCAGTATTTT. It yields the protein CASSPGLTTDTQYF.

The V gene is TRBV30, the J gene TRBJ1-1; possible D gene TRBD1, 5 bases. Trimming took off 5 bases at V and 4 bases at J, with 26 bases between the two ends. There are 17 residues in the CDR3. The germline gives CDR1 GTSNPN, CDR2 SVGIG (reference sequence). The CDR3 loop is CAWGFRDHGSRTTEAFF. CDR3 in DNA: TGTGCCTGGGGTTTCCGGGACCATGGGAGCAGAACCACTGAAGCTTTCTTT.

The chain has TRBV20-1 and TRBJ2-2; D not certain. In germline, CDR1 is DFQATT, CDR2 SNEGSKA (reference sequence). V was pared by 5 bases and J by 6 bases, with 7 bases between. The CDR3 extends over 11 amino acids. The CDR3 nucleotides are TGCAGTGCTCGGGTGGCCGGGGAGCTGTTTTTT. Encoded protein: CSARVAGELFF.

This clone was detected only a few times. The CDR3 sequence: CASRDRAHTGELFF. CDR3 bases: TGTGCCAGCCGGGACAGGGCTCACACCGGGGAGCTGTTTTTT. The chain is built from TRBV19 and TRBJ2-2, with 9 bases aligning to TRBD1. Per germline, CDR1 LNHDA and CDR2 SQIVND (reference sequence). J was trimmed by 3 bases and V by 9 bases; bases with no gene match: 5. This CDR3 spans 14 amino acids.

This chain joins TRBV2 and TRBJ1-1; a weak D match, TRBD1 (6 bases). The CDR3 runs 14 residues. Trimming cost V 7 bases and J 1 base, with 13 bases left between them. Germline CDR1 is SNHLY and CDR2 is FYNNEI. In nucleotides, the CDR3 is TGTGCCAGCATGATGACAGGCTCGAACACTGAAGCTTTCTTT. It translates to CASMMTGSNTEAFF.

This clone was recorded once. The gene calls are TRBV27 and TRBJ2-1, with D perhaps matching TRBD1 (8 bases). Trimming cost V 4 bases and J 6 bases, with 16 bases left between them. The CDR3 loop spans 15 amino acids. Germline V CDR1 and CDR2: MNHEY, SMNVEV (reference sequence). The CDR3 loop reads CASSWSTGEGNEQFF. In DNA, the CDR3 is TGTGCCAGCAGTTGGTCGACAGGGGAGGGCAATGAGCAGTTCTTC.